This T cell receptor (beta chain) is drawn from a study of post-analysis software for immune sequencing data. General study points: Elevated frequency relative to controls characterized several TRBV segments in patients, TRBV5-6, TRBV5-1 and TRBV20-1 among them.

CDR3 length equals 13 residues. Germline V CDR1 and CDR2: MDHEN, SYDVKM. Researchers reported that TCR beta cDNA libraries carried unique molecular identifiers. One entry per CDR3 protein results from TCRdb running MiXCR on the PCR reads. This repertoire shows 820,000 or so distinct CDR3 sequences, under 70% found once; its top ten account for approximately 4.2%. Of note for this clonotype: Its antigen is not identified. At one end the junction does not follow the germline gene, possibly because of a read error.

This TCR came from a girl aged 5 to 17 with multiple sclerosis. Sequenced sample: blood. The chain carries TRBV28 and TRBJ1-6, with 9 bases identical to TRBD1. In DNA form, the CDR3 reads TGTGCCAACCAGGGACAGGGAAACTCACCCCCCCACTTT. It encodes CANQGQGNSPPHF.